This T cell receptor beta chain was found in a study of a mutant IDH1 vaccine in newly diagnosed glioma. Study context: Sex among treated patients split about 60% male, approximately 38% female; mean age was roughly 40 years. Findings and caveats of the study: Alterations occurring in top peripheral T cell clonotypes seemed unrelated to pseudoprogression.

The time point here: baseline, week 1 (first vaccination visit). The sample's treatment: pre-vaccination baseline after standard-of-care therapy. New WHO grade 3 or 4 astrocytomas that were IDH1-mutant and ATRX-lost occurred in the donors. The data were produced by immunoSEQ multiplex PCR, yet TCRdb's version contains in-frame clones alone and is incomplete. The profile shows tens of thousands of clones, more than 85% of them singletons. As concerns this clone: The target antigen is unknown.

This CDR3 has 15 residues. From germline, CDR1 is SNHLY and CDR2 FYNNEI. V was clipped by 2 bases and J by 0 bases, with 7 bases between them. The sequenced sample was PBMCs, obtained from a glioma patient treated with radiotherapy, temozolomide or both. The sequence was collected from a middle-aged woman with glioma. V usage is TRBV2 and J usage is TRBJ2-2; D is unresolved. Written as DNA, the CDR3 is TGTGCCAGCAGTGAAAACTGGTCGAACACCGGGGAGCTGTTTTTT. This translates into CASSENWSNTGELFF. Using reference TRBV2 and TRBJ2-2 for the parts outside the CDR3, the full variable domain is EPEVTQTPSHQVTQMGQEVILRCVPISNHLYFYWYRQILGQKVEFLVSFYNNEISEKSEIFDDQFSVERPDGSNFTLKIRSTKLEDSAMYFCASSENWSNTGELFFGEGSRLTVL.